The rows below give T cell receptor beta chains drawn from one sample of a study of OX40 agonist ivuxolimab in advanced cancers. TCRdb's copy holds only in-frame clones and misses some; the assay was immunoSEQ multiplex PCR. This table has about 96,000 clones, 90% appearing once. The source was CD4+ or CD8+ T cells sorted from blood, collected in a trial of the OX40 agonist ivuxolimab. The receptors shown here come from an adult with an advanced solid tumor such as melanoma, head and neck, liver or kidney cancer. CDR3s include the opening cysteine and the closing phenylalanine or tryptophan. The order of the fields is V gene, clone size, D gene, J gene, CDR3 DNA, CDR3 protein. D genes are given only for firm matches. The listing skips clone size in some rows; elsewhere it reads once, few, many or a size class.

V: TRBV27
size: once
D: -
J: TRBJ2-2
DNA: TGTGCCAGCAGACGAACCGGAGACACCGGGGAGCTGTTTTTT
CDR3: CASRRTGDTGELFF

V: TRBV6-4
size: -
D: TRBD2
J: TRBJ2-4
DNA: TGTGCCAGCAGCAGTAGGCTAGCGGGAGATCCGTACATTCAGTACTTC
CDR3: CASSSRLAGDPYIQYF

V: TRBV29-1
size: once
D: -
J: TRBJ2-5
DNA: TGCAGCGTTGTTACAGGGCAGCAAGAGACCCAGTACTTC
CDR3: CSVVTGQQETQYF

V: TRBV6-6
size: once
D: -
J: TRBJ2-7
DNA: TGTGCCAGCAGTTACGACGACGAGCAGTACTTC
CDR3: CASSYDDEQYF

V: TRBV21-1
size: -
D: -
J: TRBJ2-7
DNA: TGTGCCAGCAGAATGGGACAGGGGGCTTACGAGCAGTACTTC
CDR3: CASRMGQGAYEQYF

V: TRBV30
size: -
D: -
J: TRBJ2-3
DNA: TGTGCCTGGAGTGTACTATGGGGGGCCAGCACAGATACGCAGTATTTT
CDR3: CAWSVLWGASTDTQYF

V: TRBV28
size: -
D: -
J: TRBJ2-1
DNA: TGTGCCACCCTGTACAATGAGCAGTTCTTC
CDR3: CATLYNEQFF

V: TRBV20-1
size: once
D: -
J: TRBJ2-7
DNA: TGCAGTGGAGAGGGTTTGTACGAGCAGTACTTC
CDR3: CSGEGLYEQYF

V: TRBV29-1
size: -
D: -
J: TRBJ2-7
DNA: TGCAGCGTTGAAGACGGCTCCTACGAGCAGTACTTC
CDR3: CSVEDGSYEQYF

V: TRBV9
size: -
D: TRBD2
J: TRBJ2-1
DNA: TGTGCCAGCAGCTCCGGCCGTTGGACTAGCCCCCGGGATGAGCAGTTCTTC
CDR3: CASSSGRWTSPRDEQFF

V: TRBV4-1
size: -
D: -
J: TRBJ2-5
DNA: TGCGCCAGCAGCCAAGGGATCAGGAAAGAGACCCAGTACTTC
CDR3: CASSQGIRKETQYF

V: TRBV19
size: -
D: -
J: TRBJ2-7
DNA: TGTGCCAGTAAAGGGGCAGGGGTCTACGAGCAGTACTTC
CDR3: CASKGAGVYEQYF

V: TRBV7-2
size: -
D: -
J: TRBJ2-3
DNA: TGTGCCAGCAGCTCTCGAACAGGAACTTTTGAGGATACGCAGTATTTT
CDR3: CASSSRTGTFEDTQYF

V: TRBV6-1
size: -
D: -
J: TRBJ1-5
DNA: TGTGCCAGCAGTCCAAGTCAGGGGAATCAACCCCAGCATTTT
CDR3: CASSPSQGNQPQHF

V: TRBV7-8
size: -
D: TRBD2
J: TRBJ2-2
DNA: TGTGCCAGCAGCGCACCGGGACTAGCGAACACCGGGGAGCTGTTTTTT
CDR3: CASSAPGLANTGELFF

V: TRBV5-4
size: -
D: -
J: TRBJ1-2
DNA: TGTGCCAGCAGCCAAGCTCGGGGGACCTATGGCTACACCTTC
CDR3: CASSQARGTYGYTF

V: TRBV28
size: -
D: -
J: TRBJ1-5
DNA: TGTGCCAGCAGTTTGAGCGGGGCGTATCAGCCCCAGCATTTT
CDR3: CASSLSGAYQPQHF

V: TRBV5-1
size: once
D: TRBD1
J: TRBJ2-7
DNA: TGCGCCAGCAGCTTTGGACAGGGGATAGGAGAGCAGTACTTC
CDR3: CASSFGQGIGEQYF

V: TRBV7-3
size: -
D: -
J: TRBJ2-1
DNA: TGTGCCAGCAGCTTAACGATATCGGGAGAGCAGTTCTTC
CDR3: CASSLTISGEQFF

V: TRBV27
size: -
D: TRBD1
J: TRBJ2-2
DNA: TGTGCCAGCAGCGACTTAAGACAGGGGAGGACCGGGGAGCTGTTTTTT
CDR3: CASSDLRQGRTGELFF

V: TRBV5-6
size: -
D: -
J: TRBJ1-5
DNA: TGTGCCAGCAGCTTGGGGACACGGAGCAATCAGCCCCAGCATTTT
CDR3: CASSLGTRSNQPQHF

V: TRBV11-3
size: once
D: TRBD1
J: TRBJ1-2
DNA: TGTGCCAGCAGCTTAGATCCGGGACAGGGGTTGGCTGGCTACACCTTC
CDR3: CASSLDPGQGLAGYTF

V: TRBV7-3
size: -
D: TRBD2
J: TRBJ2-5
DNA: TGTGCCAGCAGCTTCTCGGGACTAGCGGGAAGTGGGGAGACCCAGTACTTC
CDR3: CASSFSGLAGSGETQYF

V: TRBV7-2
size: -
D: TRBD2
J: TRBJ2-5
DNA: TGTGCCAGCAGCTACACCGTGACTAGCGGGCCGGAGCAGTACTTC
CDR3: CASSYTVTSGPEQYF

V: TRBV9
size: -
D: TRBD2
J: TRBJ2-3
DNA: TGTGCCAGCAGCGTAGTAGAGGGGCTAGCGGGGACAGATACGCAGTATTTT
CDR3: CASSVVEGLAGTDTQYF

V: TRBV18
size: -
D: TRBD1
J: TRBJ2-7
DNA: TGTGCCAGCTCACGGTTCCGGGACAGGGGGTCCTACGAGCAGTACTTC
CDR3: CASSRFRDRGSYEQYF

V: TRBV11-3
size: -
D: TRBD2
J: TRBJ2-1
DNA: TGTGCCAGCAGCTTGTTAGCGGGGCCCCTAATTGAGCAGTTCTTC
CDR3: CASSLLAGPLIEQFF

V: TRBV28
size: -
D: -
J: TRBJ2-7
DNA: TGTGCCAGCGAAGGCAACTCCTACGAGCAGTACTTC
CDR3: CASEGNSYEQYF

V: TRBV9
size: -
D: -
J: TRBJ2-1
DNA: TGTGCCAGCAGCGTAGCCGAGCTAGGGCCCTACAATGAGCAGTTCTTC
CDR3: CASSVAELGPYNEQFF

V: TRBV18
size: -
D: TRBD2
J: TRBJ2-2
DNA: TGTGCCAGCTCACTACTAGCGGGAAGTGCTACCGGGGAGCTGTTTTTT
CDR3: CASSLLAGSATGELFF

V: TRBV30
size: few
D: -
J: TRBJ1-2
DNA: TGTGCCTGGAGTGTATACAGGGCGGCTAACTATGGCTACACCTTC
CDR3: CAWSVYRAANYGYTF

V: TRBV7-2
size: -
D: -
J: TRBJ1-2
DNA: TGTGCCAGCAGCTTAGAGGGAGGGAATGGCTACACCTTC
CDR3: CASSLEGGNGYTF

V: TRBV11-1
size: -
D: -
J: TRBJ2-1
DNA: TGTGCCAGCAGCCCGCAGGGAAACCCCTACAATGAGCAGTTCTTC
CDR3: CASSPQGNPYNEQFF

V: TRBV14
size: -
D: TRBD2
J: TRBJ2-3
DNA: TGTGCCAGCAGCCTCGGTGGGAGGGCCCTCACAGATACGCAGTATTTT
CDR3: CASSLGGRALTDTQYF

V: TRBV6-5
size: -
D: TRBD2
J: TRBJ2-7
DNA: TGTGCCAGCAGTCGACTAGCGGGAGGTGACGAGCAGTACTTC
CDR3: CASSRLAGGDEQYF

V: TRBV28
size: -
D: -
J: TRBJ1-2
DNA: TGTGCCAGCACCTGGGGGGGTGACTATGGCTACACCTTC
CDR3: CASTWGGDYGYTF

V: TRBV5-1
size: -
D: -
J: TRBJ2-7
DNA: TGCGCCAGCAGCTTGTCCGAATCCGAGCAGTACTTC
CDR3: CASSLSESEQYF

V: TRBV28
size: -
D: -
J: TRBJ2-7
DNA: TGTGCCAGCAGTTTGAAGGTATCCTACGAGCAGTACTTC
CDR3: CASSLKVSYEQYF

V: TRBV11-3
size: -
D: -
J: TRBJ1-3
DNA: TGTGCCAGCAGCGGGCCCCTGGTGGGAAACACCATATATTTT
CDR3: CASSGPLVGNTIYF

V: TRBV19
size: -
D: -
J: TRBJ1-4
DNA: TGTGCCAGTACCTTGGGGGGGTTTGGAGCTAATGAAAAACTGTTTTTT
CDR3: CASTLGGFGANEKLFF

V: TRBV5-1
size: -
D: -
J: TRBJ1-1
DNA: TGCGCCAGCAGTCCGGATGGGAACACTGAAGCTTTCTTT
CDR3: CASSPDGNTEAFF

V: TRBV7-2
size: -
D: -
J: TRBJ2-7
DNA: TGTGCCAGCAGCCCCTCGCCGCGCGGGGCCTCCTACGAGCAGTACTTC
CDR3: CASSPSPRGASYEQYF

V: TRBV2
size: few
D: TRBD2
J: TRBJ2-2
DNA: TGTGCCAGCAGTCCTTATAGCGGGAGGGGCGGCGGGGAGCTGTTTTTT
CDR3: CASSPYSGRGGGELFF

V: TRBV6-5
size: once
D: TRBD1
J: TRBJ2-7
DNA: TGTGCCAGCAGTTACCGTCGGGACAGCTACGAGCAGTACTTC
CDR3: CASSYRRDSYEQYF

V: TRBV4-1
size: -
D: -
J: TRBJ1-4
DNA: TGCGCCAGCAGCCAAGACACTCGGACGGCCGGAAAACTGTTTTTT
CDR3: CASSQDTRTAGKLFF

V: TRBV11-2
size: -
D: TRBD2
J: TRBJ2-1
DNA: TGTGCCAGCAGCTCCTCCGGGACTAGCGAGGGCAATGAGCAGTTCTTC
CDR3: CASSSSGTSEGNEQFF

V: TRBV9
size: -
D: TRBD2
J: TRBJ2-1
DNA: TGTGCCAGCAGCGTAAAGGGGACGGCTAGCGGGAGTTATGAGCAGTTCTTC
CDR3: CASSVKGTASGSYEQFF

V: TRBV18
size: once
D: -
J: TRBJ2-7
DNA: TGTGCCAGCTCTCGATCAGAGGCCTACGAGCAGTACTTC
CDR3: CASSRSEAYEQYF

V: TRBV4-1
size: -
D: TRBD1
J: TRBJ2-5
DNA: TGCGCCAGCAGCCAACGGGACAGGAGCCAAGAGACCCAGTACTTC
CDR3: CASSQRDRSQETQYF

V: TRBV19
size: -
D: -
J: TRBJ2-7
DNA: TGTGCCAGTAGTAGGACACTCCCCAGCTCCTACGAGCAGTACTTC
CDR3: CASSRTLPSSYEQYF

V: TRBV7-9
size: -
D: TRBD1
J: TRBJ2-1
DNA: TGTGCCAGCAGCCTAGGGACAGGCTACAATGAGCAGTTCTTC
CDR3: CASSLGTGYNEQFF

V: TRBV5-1
size: -
D: -
J: TRBJ2-7
DNA: TGCGCCAGCAGCCACTCCGGGGCCGCACAGGAGGAGCAGTACTTC
CDR3: CASSHSGAAQEEQYF

V: TRBV7-9
size: -
D: -
J: TRBJ1-1
DNA: TGTGCCAGCAGAGAAAATACAGGGAGCACTGAAGCTTTCTTT
CDR3: CASRENTGSTEAFF

V: TRBV28
size: -
D: -
J: TRBJ1-2
DNA: TGTGCCAGCAGTTTAGGCGGAATGGGTTCGGATGGCTACACCTTC
CDR3: CASSLGGMGSDGYTF

V: TRBV7-9
size: -
D: TRBD1
J: TRBJ1-2
DNA: TGTGCCAGCAGCTTACCCGGGACAGGGGGCAACTATGGCTACACCTTC
CDR3: CASSLPGTGGNYGYTF

V: TRBV9
size: once
D: -
J: TRBJ2-1
DNA: TGTGCCAGCAGCGTAGGTCAGGGCTCCTACAATGAGCAGTTCTTC
CDR3: CASSVGQGSYNEQFF

V: TRBV28
size: -
D: TRBD1
J: TRBJ1-5
DNA: TGTGCCAGCACCGCCGGACAGGGAGAGGGCAATCAGCCCCAGCATTTT
CDR3: CASTAGQGEGNQPQHF

V: TRBV7-2
size: -
D: -
J: TRBJ2-5
DNA: TGTGCCGCCACCACCCAAGAGACCCAGTACTTC
CDR3: CAATTQETQYF

V: TRBV11-3
size: -
D: TRBD2
J: TRBJ2-7
DNA: TGTGCCAGCAGCTTAGATAGCGGGAGTATCTCCTACGAGCAGTACTTC
CDR3: CASSLDSGSISYEQYF

V: TRBV6-5
size: -
D: -
J: TRBJ2-3
DNA: TGTGCGGTCCAGGGGTTACGCGGGAAGGCGGATACGCAGTATTTT
CDR3: CAVQGLRGKADTQYF